A single TCR beta chain is shown here with its context. Its antigen specificity is not known. No qualities accompany the bases; no much larger clone lies one base away. This specimen belongs to a study of Ad26.COV2.S vaccination and SARS-CoV-2 variants (dated by TCRdb to about 2021). The study in broad terms: TCRbeta repertoire sequencing was used to assess the specificity and breadth of SARS-CoV-2-reactive T cell receptors after Ad26.COV2.S vaccination. A total of around 32 samples were included in the TCR-sequenced set, comprising around 19 Ad26.COV2.S vaccine recipients, 5 placebo recipients and 8 SARS-CoV-2 convalescent individuals.

The sample's time point label is to be understood as: individuals recovered from natural SARS-CoV-2 infection. The immunoSEQ Assay was used to sequence TCRbeta CDR3 regions. After extraction, genomic DNA underwent amplification by bias-controlled multiplex PCR, followed by high-throughput sequencing. The paper's processing steps were these. Collapsing and filtering of sequences were performed to quantify the absolute abundance of each unique TCRbeta CDR3 region. Usable DNA was measured by amplifying reference genes present in all nucleated cells, and TCRbeta template counts were normalized to that usable DNA to estimate T cell fraction. Repertoire TCRs were annotated as SARS-CoV-2-specific by exact matching of V gene, CDR3 amino acid sequence and J gene to a known reactive TCR set. The reference SARS-CoV-2 TCR set was derived from MIRA and filtered for enrichment in COVID-19-positive ImmuneCODE repertoires, a step that removed public or cross-reactive TCRs. Using the MIRA antigens, annotated TCRs were further analysed by specific ORF or by position within an ORF. Depth was the summed frequency of annotated unique rearrangements, while breadth was defined as annotated unique rearrangements over total unique productive rearrangements. TCR breadth was compared between groups using two-sided Wilcoxon rank-sum tests. The source is immuneACCESS, and TCRdb retained only in-frame sequences with V and J called. Part of the clones is not carried over; for the studies checked, unresolved V genes explain less than half of this, and the remainder is unexplained. V, J and clone size were drawn from that table, and D and trimming were deduced from the DNA. The sample data list about 350,000 clones, and around 90% of these were observed just once. The ten most abundant clones make up about 3.9% of the sample.

From the germline V gene, CDR1 is SGHRS and CDR2 is YFSETQ. V lost 5 bases and J lost 4 bases; the stretch between them is 15 bases long. From the cysteine up to the phenylalanine, the CDR3 has a length of 14 residues. The kept DNA is CDR3 alone, 42 bases in frame from the first base. Here is what the overall study found, with its caveats: The authors noted that the TCR breadth and depth analyses may have underestimated total T cell responses. Compared with placebo recipients, Ad26.COV2.S recipients showed higher spike-specific TCR breadth (P = 0.0014). Non-spike TCR breadth was comparable between vaccine and placebo recipients, consistent with the vaccine containing only spike. After vaccination, substantial breadth of spike-specific CD8+ and CD4+ T cell responses was reported.

This clonotype originated in a human donor who had recovered from COVID-19. The specimen comprised peripheral blood, sampled after recovery from COVID-19. This receptor chain uses TRBV5-1 and TRBJ1-2, with no D gene named confidently. The CDR3 has the sequence CASRVALNVYGYTF. The DNA sequence follows: TGCGCCAGCAGGGTGGCACTCAACGTCTATGGCTACACCTTC.